This is a list of T cell receptor beta chains from one sample in a study of human T cells and chemical hapten exposure. TCRdb passed the RACE reads through MiXCR, listing each CDR3 protein once. The sample consists of approximately 79,000 distinct CDR3 sequences, over 7% of them appearing once. The sample comprised whole blood. These TCRs come from a male donor in good health. Some clones in this sample may be carry-over from other donors' samples. Each CDR3 is given with its conserved first and last residue. Fields, in order: V gene, clone size, D gene, J gene, CDR3 DNA, CDR3 protein. The D gene is left open where the match is weak. Size values are once, few and many counts, or a class for expanded clones, and some rows have none.

v_gene: TRBV6-5; abundance: .; d_gene: TRBD2; j_gene: TRBJ2-7; CDR3nt: TGTGCCAGCAGTTATGTAGCGGGAGGGCCGCTCGAGCAGTACTTC; CDR3aa: CASSYVAGGPLEQYF
v_gene: TRBV6-5; abundance: .; d_gene: TRBD1; j_gene: TRBJ2-3; CDR3nt: TGTGCCAGCAGTTACCACAGGGGCGCAGATACGCAGTATTTT; CDR3aa: CASSYHRGADTQYF
v_gene: TRBV10-3; abundance: few; d_gene: TRBD2; j_gene: TRBJ2-2; CDR3nt: TGTGCCATCAGCAATACGGGGGGGTCCGCGAACACCGGGGAGCTGTTTTTT; CDR3aa: CAISNTGGSANTGELFF
v_gene: TRBV5-1; abundance: many; d_gene: .; j_gene: TRBJ2-1; CDR3nt: TGCGCCAGCAGCTTGGGGGTCGGGCAGTTCTTC; CDR3aa: CASSLGVGQFF
v_gene: TRBV6-5; abundance: few; d_gene: .; j_gene: TRBJ1-5; CDR3nt: TGTGCCAGCAGTTACTCGACCAACGGGAATCAGCCCCAGCATTTT; CDR3aa: CASSYSTNGNQPQHF
v_gene: TRBV29-1; abundance: few; d_gene: TRBD1; j_gene: TRBJ1-1; CDR3nt: TGCAGCGGATCCTACAGGGGGCACATGAACACTGAAGCTTTCTTT; CDR3aa: CSGSYRGHMNTEAFF
v_gene: TRBV6-5; abundance: many; d_gene: .; j_gene: TRBJ1-1; CDR3nt: TGTGCCAGCAGGAAAGAGGCTTTCTTT; CDR3aa: CASRKEAFF
v_gene: TRBV5-1; abundance: .; d_gene: .; j_gene: TRBJ1-2; CDR3nt: TGCGCCAGCAGCTTGGTCACAGTCGCCTATGGCTACACCTTC; CDR3aa: CASSLVTVAYGYTF
v_gene: TRBV4-2; abundance: few; d_gene: TRBD1; j_gene: TRBJ1-5; CDR3nt: TGTGCCAGCAGAAACCCTCCGGACAGGGCCAATCAGCCCCAGCATTTT; CDR3aa: CASRNPPDRANQPQHF
v_gene: TRBV6-2/TRBV6-3; abundance: .; d_gene: TRBD1; j_gene: TRBJ1-2; CDR3nt: TGTGCCAGCAGTTACGGGAGAGGGGGCGCCGGGAACTATGGCTACACCTTC; CDR3aa: CASSYGRGGAGNYGYTF
v_gene: TRBV29-1; abundance: .; d_gene: .; j_gene: TRBJ2-3; CDR3nt: TGCAGCGTACTATTGATGTTAGCAGATATGCAGTATTTT; CDR3aa: CSVLLMLADMQYF
v_gene: TRBV11-2; abundance: few; d_gene: .; j_gene: TRBJ2-7; CDR3nt: TGTGCCAGCAGCCCCCGTATTCGCGGCCTGGGGGAGCAGTACTTC; CDR3aa: CASSPRIRGLGEQYF
v_gene: TRBV7-9; abundance: few; d_gene: .; j_gene: TRBJ1-5; CDR3nt: TGTGCCAGCAGCTTAGCGGGGGCTACTCAGCCCCAGCATTTT; CDR3aa: CASSLAGATQPQHF
v_gene: TRBV11-2; abundance: .; d_gene: .; j_gene: TRBJ2-3; CDR3nt: TGTGCCAGCAGCCGCCGGACAGTTAGCACAGATACGCAGTATTTT; CDR3aa: CASSRRTVSTDTQYF
v_gene: TRBV6-5; abundance: many; d_gene: .; j_gene: TRBJ2-3; CDR3nt: TGTGCCAGCAGTTACTCTTTCGGGGGGCCCTCTTCAAACACAGATACGCAGTATTTT; CDR3aa: CASSYSFGGPSSNTDTQYF
v_gene: TRBV5-1; abundance: many; d_gene: .; j_gene: TRBJ2-7; CDR3nt: TGCGCCAGCAGCTTGGAACAGGCCACTCTTGGGAACGAGCAGTACTTC; CDR3aa: CASSLEQATLGNEQYF
v_gene: TRBV14; abundance: few; d_gene: .; j_gene: TRBJ1-1; CDR3nt: TGTGCCAGCAGCCCCGGGCGGGGCCCCGACACTGAAGCTTTCTTT; CDR3aa: CASSPGRGPDTEAFF
v_gene: TRBV29-1; abundance: few; d_gene: TRBD1; j_gene: TRBJ1-5; CDR3nt: TGCAGCGTTAAGGGGGCGAATCAGCCCCAGCATTTT; CDR3aa: CSVKGANQPQHF
v_gene: TRBV7-9; abundance: many; d_gene: .; j_gene: TRBJ1-5; CDR3nt: TGTGCCAGCAGCCCTAGCAATCAGCCCCAGCATTTT; CDR3aa: CASSPSNQPQHF
v_gene: TRBV12-3/TRBV12-4; abundance: few; d_gene: .; j_gene: TRBJ2-2; CDR3nt: TGTGCCAGCAGCATGACAGGAGACTACACCGGGGAGCTGTTTTTT; CDR3aa: CASSMTGDYTGELFF
v_gene: TRBV9; abundance: .; d_gene: .; j_gene: TRBJ2-3; CDR3nt: TGTGCCAGCAGCGTAGCCAGGACCGAGCAGGATACGCAGTATTTT; CDR3aa: CASSVARTEQDTQYF
v_gene: TRBV6-5; abundance: few; d_gene: .; j_gene: TRBJ2-7; CDR3nt: TGTGCCAGCAGTTACCCCCACTACGAGCAGTACTTC; CDR3aa: CASSYPHYEQYF
v_gene: TRBV6-6; abundance: many; d_gene: .; j_gene: TRBJ2-5; CDR3nt: TGTGCCAGCACCCCAGACAGGAAGGAAAAGACCCAGTACTTC; CDR3aa: CASTPDRKEKTQYF
v_gene: TRBV20-1; abundance: few; d_gene: .; j_gene: TRBJ1-6; CDR3nt: TGCAGTGCTGCTGAACCCGGTCGGGTCAATTCACCCCTCCACTTT; CDR3aa: CSAAEPGRVNSPLHF
v_gene: TRBV4-1; abundance: .; d_gene: TRBD2; j_gene: TRBJ2-3; CDR3nt: TGCGCCAGCAGCCAAGAGGATTCTAGCGGGAGGGCAGATACGCAGTATTTT; CDR3aa: CASSQEDSSGRADTQYF
v_gene: TRBV19; abundance: .; d_gene: TRBD2; j_gene: TRBJ2-1; CDR3nt: TGTGCCAGCGGGACTAGCGGATACAATGAGCAGTTCTTC; CDR3aa: CASGTSGYNEQFF
v_gene: TRBV7-2; abundance: many; d_gene: .; j_gene: TRBJ1-1; CDR3nt: TGTGCCAGCCAAAGATACCTTGAAGCTTTCTTT; CDR3aa: CASQRYLEAFF
v_gene: TRBV14; abundance: .; d_gene: TRBD1; j_gene: TRBJ2-1; CDR3nt: TGTGCCAGCAGCCAAGGTATAGGGGGCCCCATGGCCAATGAGCAGTTCTTC; CDR3aa: CASSQGIGGPMANEQFF
v_gene: TRBV7-2; abundance: few; d_gene: .; j_gene: TRBJ1-2; CDR3nt: TGTGCCAGCAGCTTAGCGCGAGGGGGGTATAACTATGGCTACACCTTC; CDR3aa: CASSLARGGYNYGYTF
v_gene: TRBV5-4; abundance: few; d_gene: .; j_gene: TRBJ2-7; CDR3nt: TGTGCCAGCAGTCCAGCCCTCTCCTACGAGCAGTACTTC; CDR3aa: CASSPALSYEQYF
v_gene: TRBV15; abundance: .; d_gene: .; j_gene: TRBJ1-4; CDR3nt: TGTGCCACCAGCAGAGATCGGCAACAGCCTAATGAAAAACTGTTTTTT; CDR3aa: CATSRDRQQPNEKLFF
v_gene: TRBV19; abundance: few; d_gene: .; j_gene: TRBJ1-2; CDR3nt: TGTGCCAGTAGTATAACCCAAGGGGTTAACTATGGCTACACCTTC; CDR3aa: CASSITQGVNYGYTF
v_gene: TRBV5-1; abundance: few; d_gene: .; j_gene: TRBJ1-1; CDR3nt: TGCGCCAGCAGCTTCCGGGACGCGAACACTGAAGCTTTCTTT; CDR3aa: CASSFRDANTEAFF
v_gene: TRBV10-3; abundance: few; d_gene: TRBD1; j_gene: TRBJ2-6; CDR3nt: TGTGCCATCAGGGCGACAGGGTGGAGCTCTGGGGCCAACGTCCTGACTTTC; CDR3aa: CAIRATGWSSGANVLTF
v_gene: TRBV12-3/TRBV12-4; abundance: few; d_gene: .; j_gene: TRBJ1-1; CDR3nt: TGTGCCAGCAGTTTAAGAGGCAAGGGAGCTTTCTTT; CDR3aa: CASSLRGKGAFF